The 3 T cell receptor beta chains given below trace back to one sample, sequenced in a study of cytomegalovirus exposure and HLA in healthy donors. Measured with immunoSEQ multiplex PCR; TCRdb has only the in-frame clones, and not every one. Altogether some 75,000 clones are present, approximately 96% being singletons, with the ten largest covering about 1.3%. Sequencing was performed on PBMCs. These receptors originate from a woman in her late teens or twenties in good health and CMV-seronegative.

The V call is TRBV7-2, the J call TRBJ1-5; 8 nucleotides line up with TRBD1. CDR3 length: 17 residues. The junction had 5 bases not matched to a gene; V was cut back by 1 base and J by 0 bases. CDR1 and CDR2 (germline): SGHTA, FQGNSA. CDR3 coding DNA: TGTGCCAGCAGCTTAGGGACAGGGCCATATAGCAATCAGCCCCAGCATTTT. Protein product: CASSLGTGPYSNQPQHF.

The CDR3 spells CASSGGSYGYTF. The CDR3 DNA reads as TGTGCCAGCAGTGGGGGCAGCTATGGCTACACCTTC. The chain has TRBV2 and TRBJ1-2; D may be TRBD1 (5 bases). V was clipped by 4 bases and J by 4 bases, with 7 bases between them. This CDR3 comprises 12 residues. CDR1 SNHLY and CDR2 FYNNEI come from the germline V gene.

The genes are TRBV15 and TRBJ2-3, with TRBD2 identical over 8 bases. V lost 0 bases and J lost 5; bases outside the gene matches: 10. CDR1 is LNHNV and CDR2 is YYDKDF in the germline V gene (reference sequence). The CDR3 covers 17 residues. CDR3 DNA: TGTGCCACCAGCAGAGATCGGGTCGGGAGGGGTATAGATACGCAGTATTTT. As protein: CATSRDRVGRGIDTQYF.